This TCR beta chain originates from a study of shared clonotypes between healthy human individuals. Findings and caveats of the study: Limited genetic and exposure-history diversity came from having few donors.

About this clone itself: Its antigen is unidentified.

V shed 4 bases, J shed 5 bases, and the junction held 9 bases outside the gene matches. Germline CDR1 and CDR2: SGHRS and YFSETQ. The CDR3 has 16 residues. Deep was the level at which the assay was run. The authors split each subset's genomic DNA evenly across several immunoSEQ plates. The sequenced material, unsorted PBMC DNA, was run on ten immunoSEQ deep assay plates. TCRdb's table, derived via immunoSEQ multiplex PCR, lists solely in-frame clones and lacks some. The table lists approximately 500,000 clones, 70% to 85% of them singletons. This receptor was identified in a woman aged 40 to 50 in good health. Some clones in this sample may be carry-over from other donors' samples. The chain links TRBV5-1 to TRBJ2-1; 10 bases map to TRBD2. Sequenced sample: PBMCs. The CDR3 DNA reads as TGCGCCAGCAGCGGCCCGGGACTAGCGACCAACAATGAGCAGTTCTTC. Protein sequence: CASSGPGLATNNEQFF.